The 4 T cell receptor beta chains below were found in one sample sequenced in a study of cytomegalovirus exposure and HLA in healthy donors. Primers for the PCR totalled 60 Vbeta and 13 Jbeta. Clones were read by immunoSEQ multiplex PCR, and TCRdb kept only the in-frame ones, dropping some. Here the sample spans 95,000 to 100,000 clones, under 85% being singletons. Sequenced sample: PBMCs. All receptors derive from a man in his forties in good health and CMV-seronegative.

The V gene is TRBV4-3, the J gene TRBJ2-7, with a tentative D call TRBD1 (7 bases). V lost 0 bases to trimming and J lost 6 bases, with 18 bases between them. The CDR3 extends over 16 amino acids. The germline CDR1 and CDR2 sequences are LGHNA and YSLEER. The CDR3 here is CASSQDPGGGPCEQYV. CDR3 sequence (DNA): TGCGCCAGCAGCCAAGACCCAGGGGGAGGACCCTGCGAGCAGTACGTC.

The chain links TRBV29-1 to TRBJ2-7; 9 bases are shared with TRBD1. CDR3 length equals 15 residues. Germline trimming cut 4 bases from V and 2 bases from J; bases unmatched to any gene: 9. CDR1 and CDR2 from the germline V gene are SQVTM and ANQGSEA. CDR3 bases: TGCAGCGTTGCCATGGGAGGGACAGGGACCTACGAGCAGTACTTC. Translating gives CSVAMGGTGTYEQYF.

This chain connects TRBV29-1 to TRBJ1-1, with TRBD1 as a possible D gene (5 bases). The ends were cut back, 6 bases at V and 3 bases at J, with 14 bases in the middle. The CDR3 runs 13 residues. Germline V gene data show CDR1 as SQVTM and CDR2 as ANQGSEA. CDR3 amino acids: CSVAGSGYTEAFF. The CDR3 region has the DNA TGCAGCGTCGCAGGGTCCGGCTACACTGAAGCTTTCTTT.

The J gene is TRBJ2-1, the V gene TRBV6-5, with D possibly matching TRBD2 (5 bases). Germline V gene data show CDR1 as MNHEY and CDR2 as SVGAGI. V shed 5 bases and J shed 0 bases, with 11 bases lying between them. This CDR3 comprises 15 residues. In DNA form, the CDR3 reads TGTGCCAGCAGTCCGGACTTGCCCTCCTACAATGAGCAGTTCTTC. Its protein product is CASSPDLPSYNEQFF.